This TCR beta chain was sequenced in a study of tumor-infiltrating lymphocytes in oesophageal squamous cell carcinoma. The CDR3 is 8 residues long, ends included. The germline V gene encodes CDR1 MDHEN and CDR2 SYDVKM. This clonotype was observed a few times. As the CDR3 is not closed by the conserved phenylalanine or tryptophan, this likely results from a read error. The DNA is omitted, as the CDR3 cannot be located on it reliably, and the CDR3 follows TCRdb's listing. TCRdb processed the PCR reads anew with MiXCR; each CDR3 protein has one entry. The sample lists tens of thousands of distinct CDR3 sequences, more than 30% seen once, with 20% to 25% in the top ten.

J is TRBJ2-6 and V is TRBV28; the table's D call, TRBD1, was not checked against the DNA. The TCR was taken from a male donor with esophageal squamous cell carcinoma. The specimen sequenced was esophageal tumor tissue. This CDR3 reads CASSPPGV.